These T cell receptor beta chains were read from a single sample in a study of OX40 agonist ivuxolimab in advanced cancers. Some clones are missing from TCRdb's copy, which holds only in-frame ones; the method was immunoSEQ multiplex PCR. In the table there are tens of thousands of clones, about 86% of which are singletons. Material: CD4+ or CD8+ T cells sorted from blood, obtained in a trial of the OX40 agonist ivuxolimab. These receptors all come from an adult with an advanced solid tumor such as melanoma, head and neck, liver or kidney cancer. Both conserved end residues are part of each CDR3. Each record gives: J gene, V gene, D gene, clone size, CDR3 protein, CDR3 DNA. A D gene is named only where the DNA matches it firmly. Clone size is given for some rows only: seen once, a few or many times, or a class if the clone is expanded.

j_call: TRBJ1-5
v_call: TRBV14
d_call: NA
clone_size: NA
cdr3_aa: CASSQDVRQPQHF
cdr3_nt: TGTGCCAGCAGCCAAGATGTGCGTCAGCCCCAGCATTTT

j_call: TRBJ2-1
v_call: TRBV2
d_call: TRBD2
clone_size: NA
cdr3_aa: CASSESPSGTSSSYNEQFF
cdr3_nt: TGTGCCAGCAGTGAATCGCCTAGCGGAACCTCTTCCTCCTACAATGAGCAGTTCTTC

j_call: TRBJ2-7
v_call: TRBV29-1
d_call: NA
clone_size: NA
cdr3_aa: CSVEEGWDEQYF
cdr3_nt: TGCAGCGTTGAGGAGGGGTGGGACGAGCAGTACTTC

j_call: TRBJ1-1
v_call: TRBV6-1
d_call: NA
clone_size: NA
cdr3_aa: CASSEVSEAFF
cdr3_nt: TGTGCCAGCAGTGAAGTGTCAGAAGCTTTCTTT

j_call: TRBJ1-3
v_call: TRBV29-1
d_call: NA
clone_size: NA
cdr3_aa: CSAGQSSGNTIYF
cdr3_nt: TGCAGCGCCGGACAGAGCTCTGGAAACACCATATATTTT

j_call: TRBJ1-1
v_call: TRBV11-3
d_call: NA
clone_size: few
cdr3_aa: CASSQGDGMNTEAFF
cdr3_nt: TGTGCCAGCAGCCAAGGGGACGGGATGAACACTGAAGCTTTCTTT

j_call: TRBJ1-2
v_call: TRBV7-3
d_call: NA
clone_size: NA
cdr3_aa: CASSRGANYGYTF
cdr3_nt: TGTGCCAGCAGCAGGGGGGCAAACTATGGCTACACCTTC

j_call: TRBJ1-1
v_call: TRBV6-5
d_call: NA
clone_size: NA
cdr3_aa: CASRPRSTEAFF
cdr3_nt: TGTGCCAGCAGGCCCCGTAGCACTGAAGCTTTCTTT

j_call: TRBJ1-3
v_call: TRBV5-5
d_call: NA
clone_size: medium-sized
cdr3_aa: CASSYNPLYSGNTIYF
cdr3_nt: TGTGCCAGCAGCTATAATCCGCTCTACTCTGGAAACACCATATATTTT

j_call: TRBJ1-1
v_call: TRBV19
d_call: NA
clone_size: NA
cdr3_aa: CASRPGHGEAAFF
cdr3_nt: TGTGCCAGTAGACCGGGACACGGAGAGGCCGCTTTCTTT

j_call: TRBJ2-1
v_call: TRBV5-1
d_call: NA
clone_size: NA
cdr3_aa: CASSLDSRVDEQFF
cdr3_nt: TGCGCCAGCAGCTTGGATTCCCGGGTAGATGAGCAGTTCTTC

j_call: TRBJ1-2
v_call: TRBV7-2
d_call: NA
clone_size: few
cdr3_aa: CASSAGRHYGYTF
cdr3_nt: TGTGCCAGCAGCGCGGGAAGACACTATGGCTACACCTTC

j_call: TRBJ2-2
v_call: TRBV4-2
d_call: NA
clone_size: few
cdr3_aa: CASSHITSGLTGELFF
cdr3_nt: TGTGCCAGCAGCCACATAACTTCAGGGTTAACCGGGGAGCTGTTTTTT

j_call: TRBJ2-5
v_call: TRBV7-9
d_call: NA
clone_size: few
cdr3_aa: CASSLKETQYF
cdr3_nt: TGTGCCAGCAGCCTAAAAGAGACCCAGTACTTC

j_call: TRBJ2-7
v_call: TRBV18
d_call: TRBD2
clone_size: NA
cdr3_aa: CASSPLAGERVYEQYF
cdr3_nt: TGTGCCAGCTCACCGCTCGCGGGAGAGAGGGTCTACGAGCAGTACTTC

j_call: TRBJ2-3
v_call: TRBV10-3
d_call: TRBD2
clone_size: NA
cdr3_aa: CAIRRTSGSVGDTQYF
cdr3_nt: TGTGCCATCAGAAGGACTAGCGGGAGTGTCGGAGATACGCAGTATTTT

j_call: TRBJ1-1
v_call: TRBV5-1
d_call: TRBD1
clone_size: NA
cdr3_aa: CASSLDRDRMNTEAFF
cdr3_nt: TGCGCCAGCAGCTTGGACAGGGACAGAATGAACACTGAAGCTTTCTTT

j_call: TRBJ2-5
v_call: TRBV5-1
d_call: NA
clone_size: NA
cdr3_aa: CASKSGYSRGTQYF
cdr3_nt: TGCGCCAGCAAATCCGGGTACTCAAGAGGGACCCAGTACTTC

j_call: TRBJ2-5
v_call: TRBV11-1
d_call: NA
clone_size: NA
cdr3_aa: CASSLSEYQETQYF
cdr3_nt: TGTGCCAGCAGCTTATCAGAGTACCAAGAGACCCAGTACTTC

j_call: TRBJ1-2
v_call: TRBV25-1
d_call: TRBD1
clone_size: NA
cdr3_aa: CASSELGYRGNGYTF
cdr3_nt: TGTGCCAGCAGTGAATTGGGGTACAGGGGTAATGGCTACACCTTC

j_call: TRBJ1-2
v_call: TRBV6-1
d_call: NA
clone_size: NA
cdr3_aa: CASSGGSGYGYTF
cdr3_nt: TGTGCCAGCAGTGGGGGATCGGGCTATGGCTACACCTTC

j_call: TRBJ1-5
v_call: TRBV7-9
d_call: TRBD1
clone_size: NA
cdr3_aa: CASSPQGQDQPQHF
cdr3_nt: TGTGCCAGCAGCCCCCAGGGACAGGATCAGCCCCAGCATTTT

j_call: TRBJ1-3
v_call: TRBV11-2
d_call: NA
clone_size: NA
cdr3_aa: CASSRLGLSGNTIYF
cdr3_nt: TGTGCCAGCAGCCGACTCGGACTGTCTGGAAACACCATATATTTT